The 8 T cell receptor beta chains listed next were all sequenced from one sample in a study of preoperative IRX-2 immunotherapy in early breast cancer. TCRdb's table, derived via immunoSEQ multiplex PCR, lists solely in-frame clones and lacks some. The sample holds approximately 98,000 clones, about nine tenths seen once. The treatment is: preoperative locoregional IRX-2 cytokine immunotherapy. The sequencing used tumor tissue, collected after IRX-2 immunotherapy. All receptors come from a human donor with breast cancer.

This clone was recorded only once. The DNA for the CDR3 is TGTGCCATCAGGGGAGAGGGGGCAATGAACACTGAAGCTTTCTTT. Translated: CAIRGEGAMNTEAFF. V gene TRBV6-8 combines with J gene TRBJ1-1; 7 nucleotides match TRBD1. Germline trimming cut 10 bases from V and 0 bases from J; bases unmatched to any gene: 11. CDR3 size: 15 residues. Germline lookup yields CDR1 MNHGY and CDR2 SAAAGT.

This sequence joins TRBV23-1 and TRBJ1-1; unclear D gene. TRBV23-1 is treated as an ORF (open reading frame) with a function not yet certain. The CDR3 has 13 residues. V lost 6 bases and J lost 7, with 15 bases in between. The CDR3 nucleotides are TGCGCCAGCAGCTTGCCGGGAGGAGATGAAGCTTTCTTT. Translation: CASSLPGGDEAFF.

The count of this clone is one. J is TRBJ2-2 and V is TRBV5-1; D tentatively reads TRBD1 or TRBD2 (5 bases each). The germline V and J ends were trimmed by 5 bases and 4 bases, with 15 bases remaining between them. CDR3 length equals 15 residues. Germline V gives CDR1 SGHRS, CDR2 YFSETQ. CDR3 bases: TGCGCCAGCAGTCTTGGGGACGGTACCACCGGGGAGCTGTTTTTT. Translating gives CASSLGDGTTGELFF.

V usage is TRBV7-6 and J usage is TRBJ1-3; D is unclear. The V end was cut by 5 bases, the J end by 0 bases, with 8 bases between. The CDR3 is made up of 14 amino acids. Germline V gives CDR1 SGHVS, CDR2 FNYEAQ. CDR3 in amino acids: CASSPESSGNTIYF. DNA for the CDR3: TGTGCCAGCAGCCCGGAAAGCTCTGGAAACACCATATATTTT.

The rearrangement links TRBV29-1 to TRBJ1-2, with a tentative D call TRBD1 (5 bases). V was clipped by 1 base and J by 3 bases, with 12 bases between them. The CDR3 has 14 residues. The germline V gene has CDR1 SQVTM and CDR2 ANQGSEA. CDR3: CSVEGVGQDYGYTF. The CDR3 nucleotides read TGCAGCGTTGAAGGAGTAGGACAAGACTATGGCTACACCTTC.

The CDR3 spells CASLGLGQKEKLFF. CDR3 coding DNA: TGTGCCAGCCTAGGCTTGGGACAGAAAGAAAAACTGTTTTTT. This chain connects TRBV19 to TRBJ1-4; 7 nucleotides line up with TRBD1. This CDR3 comprises 14 residues. Looked up from germline, CDR1 is LNHDA and CDR2 is SQIVND (reference sequence). J gave up 8 bases and V 9 bases, and 12 bases lay outside the gene matches.

CDR3 in amino acids: CASSYGAPRSEAFF. As DNA, the CDR3 is TGTGCCAGCAGTTACGGGGCCCCGAGGAGTGAAGCTTTCTTT. The chain links TRBV6-8 to TRBJ1-1, with a possible D match to TRBD1 (5 bases). This CDR3 has 14 residues. Germline CDR1 MNHGY, CDR2 SAAAGT. With 2 bases removed from V and 7 bases from J, the gap between germline ends came to 14 bases.

V and J are TRBV15 and TRBJ1-4; TRBD1 aligns across 10 bases. Germline loops: CDR1 LNHNV, CDR2 YYDKDF (reference sequence). The CDR3 is 18 residues long. J was trimmed by 3 bases and V by 1 base; bases with no gene match: 8. As DNA, the CDR3 is TGTGCCACCAGCAGAGCTAGGGACAGGGGTGCAGCTAATGAAAAACTGTTTTTT. This encodes CATSRARDRGAANEKLFF.